This TCR beta chain emerged from a study of Graves' ophthalmopathy and Graves' hyperthyroidism. The V gene end was trimmed by 4 bases and the J gene end by 4 bases; junction bases not matched to a gene: 6. The CDR3 spans 14 residues. Where ophthalmopathy was present, donors had moderate-to-severe activity, CAS ≥3, NOSPECS ≥4 and duration under 3 months. Serum thyroxine and TRAb, along with clinical symptoms, thyroid ultrasound and orbital computed tomography, were what diagnosis relied on. PBMCs had their origin in fresh peripheral blood (over 8.5 ml). The sequenced template was RNA, covering the TCR beta CDR3 region. After a first-round RT-PCR with HTBI primers, a second-round multiplex PCR was run. Using its own MiXCR run on the multiplex PCR reads, TCRdb lists one record per CDR3 protein. The sample includes 350,000 to 400,000 distinct CDR3 sequences, around 17% of them seen just once.

The receptor comes from a woman younger than 30 with Graves' ophthalmopathy. The sequenced sample consisted of peripheral blood. The chain carries TRBV12-3 or TRBV12-4 and TRBJ1-1; TRBD1 matches at 7 bases. The CDR3 region is CASSSTRQGTEAFF. The CDR3 DNA is TGTGCCAGCAGTTCAACTCGACAGGGCACTGAAGCTTTCTTT.